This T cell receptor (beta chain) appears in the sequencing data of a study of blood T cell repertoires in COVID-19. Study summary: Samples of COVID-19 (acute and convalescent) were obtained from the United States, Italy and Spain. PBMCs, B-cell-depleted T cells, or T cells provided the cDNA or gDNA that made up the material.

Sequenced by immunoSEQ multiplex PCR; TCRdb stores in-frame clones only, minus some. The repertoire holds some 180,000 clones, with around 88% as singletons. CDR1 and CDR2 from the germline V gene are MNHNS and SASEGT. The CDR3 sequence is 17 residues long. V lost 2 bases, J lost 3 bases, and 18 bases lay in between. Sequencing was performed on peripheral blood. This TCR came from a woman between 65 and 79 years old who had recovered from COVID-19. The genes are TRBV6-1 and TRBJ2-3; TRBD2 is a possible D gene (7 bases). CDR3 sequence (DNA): TGTGCCAGCAGTGAATCGGTTGCGGGGGCCGGGACAGATACGCAGTATTTT. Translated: CASSESVAGAGTDTQYF.